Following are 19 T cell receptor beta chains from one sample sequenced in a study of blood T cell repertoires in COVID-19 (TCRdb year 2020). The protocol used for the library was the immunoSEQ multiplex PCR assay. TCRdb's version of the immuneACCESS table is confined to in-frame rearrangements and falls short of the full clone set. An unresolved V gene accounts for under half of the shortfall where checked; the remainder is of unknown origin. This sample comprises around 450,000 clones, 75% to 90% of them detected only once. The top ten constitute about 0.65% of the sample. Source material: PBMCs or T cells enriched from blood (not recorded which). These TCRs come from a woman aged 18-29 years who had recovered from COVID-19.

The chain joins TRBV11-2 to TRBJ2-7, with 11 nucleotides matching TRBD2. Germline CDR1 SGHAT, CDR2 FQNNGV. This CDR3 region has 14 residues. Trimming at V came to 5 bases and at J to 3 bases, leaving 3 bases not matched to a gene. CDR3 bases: TGTGCCAGCAGCCCTGGGACTAGCGGCTACGAGCAGTACTTC. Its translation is CASSPGTSGYEQYF.

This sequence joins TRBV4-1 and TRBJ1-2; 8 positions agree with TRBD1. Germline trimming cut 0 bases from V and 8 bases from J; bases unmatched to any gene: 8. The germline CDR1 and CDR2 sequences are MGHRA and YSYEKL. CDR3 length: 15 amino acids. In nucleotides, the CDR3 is TGCGCCAGCAGCCAAGAGACGCAGGGGGCCCGGGGCTACACCTTC. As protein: CASSQETQGARGYTF.

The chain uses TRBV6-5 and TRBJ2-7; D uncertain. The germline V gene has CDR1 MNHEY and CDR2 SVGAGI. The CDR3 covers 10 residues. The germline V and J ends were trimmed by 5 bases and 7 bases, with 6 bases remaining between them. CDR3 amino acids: CASSLREQYF. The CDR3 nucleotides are TGTGCCAGCAGTCTCCGTGAGCAGTACTTC.

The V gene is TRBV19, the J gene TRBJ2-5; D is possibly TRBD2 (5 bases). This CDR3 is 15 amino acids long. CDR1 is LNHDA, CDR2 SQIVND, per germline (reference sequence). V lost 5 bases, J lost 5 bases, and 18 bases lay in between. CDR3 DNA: TGTGCCAGTAGTCTGGTAGAGGGATGGAGGGAGACCCAGTACTTC. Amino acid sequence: CASSLVEGWRETQYF.

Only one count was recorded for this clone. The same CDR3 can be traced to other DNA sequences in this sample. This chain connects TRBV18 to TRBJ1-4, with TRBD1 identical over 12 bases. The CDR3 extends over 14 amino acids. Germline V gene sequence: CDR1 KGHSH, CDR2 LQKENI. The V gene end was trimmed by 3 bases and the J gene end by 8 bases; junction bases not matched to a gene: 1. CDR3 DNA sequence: TGTGCCAGCTCACCCGGGACAGGGGGCGAAAAACTGTTTTTT. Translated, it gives CASSPGTGGEKLFF.

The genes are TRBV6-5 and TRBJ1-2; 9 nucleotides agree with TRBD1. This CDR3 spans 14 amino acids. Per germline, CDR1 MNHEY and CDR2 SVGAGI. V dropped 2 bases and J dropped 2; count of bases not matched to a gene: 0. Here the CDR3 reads CASSYGQGNYGYTF. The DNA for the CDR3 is TGTGCCAGCAGTTACGGACAGGGGAACTATGGCTACACCTTC.

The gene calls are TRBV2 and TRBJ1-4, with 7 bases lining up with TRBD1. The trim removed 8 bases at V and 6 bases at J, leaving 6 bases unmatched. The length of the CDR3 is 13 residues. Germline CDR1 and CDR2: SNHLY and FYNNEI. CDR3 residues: CASEGALDEKLFF. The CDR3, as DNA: TGTGCCAGCGAGGGGGCACTGGATGAAAAACTGTTTTTT.

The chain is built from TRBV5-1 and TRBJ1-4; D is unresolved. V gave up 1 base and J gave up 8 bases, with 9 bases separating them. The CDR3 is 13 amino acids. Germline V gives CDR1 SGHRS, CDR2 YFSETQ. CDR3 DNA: TGCGCCAGCAGCTTGAACCCGGGAGAAAAACTGTTTTTT. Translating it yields CASSLNPGEKLFF.

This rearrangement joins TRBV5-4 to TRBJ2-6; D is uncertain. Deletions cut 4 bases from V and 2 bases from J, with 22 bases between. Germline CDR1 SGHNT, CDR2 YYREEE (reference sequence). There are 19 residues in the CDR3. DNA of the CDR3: TGTGCCAGCAGCCTCCCGCCGACAATCCCTAAAACTGGGGCCAACGTCCTGACTTTC. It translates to CASSLPPTIPKTGANVLTF. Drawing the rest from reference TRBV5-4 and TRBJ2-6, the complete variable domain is ETGVTQSPTHLIKTRGQQVTLRCSSQSGHNTVSWYQQALGQGPQFIFQYYREEENGRGNFPPRFSGLQFPNYSSELNVNALELDDSALYLCASSLPPTIPKTGANVLTFGAGSRLTVL.

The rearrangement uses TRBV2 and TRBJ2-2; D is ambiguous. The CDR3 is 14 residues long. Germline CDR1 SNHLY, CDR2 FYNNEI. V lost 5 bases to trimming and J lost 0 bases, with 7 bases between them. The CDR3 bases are TGTGCCAGCAGTCCGCGCCCGAACACCGGGGAGCTGTTTTTT. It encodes CASSPRPNTGELFF.

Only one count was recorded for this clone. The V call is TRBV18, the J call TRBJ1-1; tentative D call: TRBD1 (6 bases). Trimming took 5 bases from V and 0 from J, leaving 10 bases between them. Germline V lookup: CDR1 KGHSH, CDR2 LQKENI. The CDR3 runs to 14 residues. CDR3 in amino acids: CASSGQLLNTEAFF. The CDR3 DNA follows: TGTGCCAGCTCAGGACAGCTATTGAACACTGAAGCTTTCTTT.

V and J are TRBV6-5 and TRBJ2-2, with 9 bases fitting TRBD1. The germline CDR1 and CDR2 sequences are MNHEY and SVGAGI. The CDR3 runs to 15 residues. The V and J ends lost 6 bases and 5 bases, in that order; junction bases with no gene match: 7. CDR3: CASRWGQGGTGELFF. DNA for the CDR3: TGTGCCAGCAGATGGGGACAGGGAGGGACCGGGGAGCTGTTTTTT.

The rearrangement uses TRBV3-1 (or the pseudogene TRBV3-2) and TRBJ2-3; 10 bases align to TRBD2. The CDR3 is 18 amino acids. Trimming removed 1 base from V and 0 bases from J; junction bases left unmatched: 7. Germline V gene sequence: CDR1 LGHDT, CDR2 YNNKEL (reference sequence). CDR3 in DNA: TGTGCCAGCAGCCAAGGGGTAGCGGGGGGTCCTAGCACAGATACGCAGTATTTT. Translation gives CASSQGVAGGPSTDTQYF.

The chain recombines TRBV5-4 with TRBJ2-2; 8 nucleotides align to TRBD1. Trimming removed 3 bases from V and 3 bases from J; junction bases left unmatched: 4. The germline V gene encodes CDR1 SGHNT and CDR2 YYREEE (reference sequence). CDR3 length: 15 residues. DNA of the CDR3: TGTGCCAGCAGCTCGGGACAGGTGTACACCGGGGAGCTGTTTTTT. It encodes CASSSGQVYTGELFF.

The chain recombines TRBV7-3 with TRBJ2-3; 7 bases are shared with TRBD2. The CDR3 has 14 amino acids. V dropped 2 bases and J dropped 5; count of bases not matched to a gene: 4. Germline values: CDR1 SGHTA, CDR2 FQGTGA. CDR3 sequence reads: CASSLGLAEDTQYF. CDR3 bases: TGTGCCAGCAGCTTAGGGCTAGCGGAAGATACGCAGTATTTT.

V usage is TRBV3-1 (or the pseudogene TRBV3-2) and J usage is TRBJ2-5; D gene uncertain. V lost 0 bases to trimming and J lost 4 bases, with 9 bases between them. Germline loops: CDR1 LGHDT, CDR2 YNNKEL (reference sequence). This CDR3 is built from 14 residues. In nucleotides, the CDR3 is TGTGCCAGCAGCCAAGATTTGCCGGGAGAGACCCAGTACTTC. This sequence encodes CASSQDLPGETQYF.

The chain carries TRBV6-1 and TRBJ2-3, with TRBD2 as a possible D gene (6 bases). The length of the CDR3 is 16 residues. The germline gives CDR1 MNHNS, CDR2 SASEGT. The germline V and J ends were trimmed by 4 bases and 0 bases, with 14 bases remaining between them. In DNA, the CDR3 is TGTGCCAGCAGTGGCGTAATGGCGGGGAGCACAGATACGCAGTATTTT. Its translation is CASSGVMAGSTDTQYF.

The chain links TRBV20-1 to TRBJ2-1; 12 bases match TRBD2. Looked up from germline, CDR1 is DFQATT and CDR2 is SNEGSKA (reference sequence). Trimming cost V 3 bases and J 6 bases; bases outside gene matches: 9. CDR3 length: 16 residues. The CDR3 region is CSASRLAGGQGNEQFF. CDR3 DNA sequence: TGCAGTGCTAGTAGGCTAGCGGGGGGGCAGGGCAATGAGCAGTTCTTC.

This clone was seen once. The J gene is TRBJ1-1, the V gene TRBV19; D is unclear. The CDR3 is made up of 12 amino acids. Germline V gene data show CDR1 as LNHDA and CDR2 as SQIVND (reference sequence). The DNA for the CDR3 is TGTGTTGAAAGAACTTCGAACACTGAAGCTTTCTTT. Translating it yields CVERTSNTEAFF.